Listed below are T cell receptor beta chains from one sample, sequenced in a study of early T cells in non-severe SARS-CoV-2 infection. MiXCR, run by TCRdb on the 5' RACE reads, gives a single entry per CDR3 protein. The data show tens of thousands of distinct CDR3 sequences, approximately 5% seen once. The sample in question was whole blood, obtained at baseline. All receptors come from an adult who was a healthcare worker with PCR-confirmed SARS-CoV-2 infection or an uninfected control (not recorded which). Both conserved end residues are part of each CDR3. D genes are given only for firm matches. Clone sizes are given selectively: once, few, many, or a class where the clone is expanded.

NA	TRBV29-1	TRBJ2-5	many	TGCAGCGTTGAAAACCAAGAGACCCAGTACTTC	CSVENQETQYF
NA	TRBV11-2	TRBJ1-6	many	TGTGCCAGCAGCATTCCGTCGAGGGCACCCCTCCACTTT	CASSIPSRAPLHF
NA	TRBV9	TRBJ2-2	few	TGTGCCAGCAGCGTTTCTAGCAAACGGGGCACCGGGGAGCTGTTTTTT	CASSVSSKRGTGELFF
NA	TRBV5-1	TRBJ1-1	NA	TGCGCCAGCAGCTTGGCGGCGGGCCTCACTGAAGCTTTCTTT	CASSLAAGLTEAFF
NA	TRBV20-1	TRBJ2-3	many	TGCAGTGCTCCCGGCGGACCCACAGATACGCAGTATTTT	CSAPGGPTDTQYF
NA	TRBV5-1	TRBJ2-2	NA	TGCGCCAGCAGCTTGAGGGATAGCGGGAACACCGGGGAGCTGTTTTTT	CASSLRDSGNTGELFF
NA	TRBV20-1	TRBJ2-4	many	TGCAGTGCTTCTTTCTGGACGTTCGAAAACATTCAGTACTTC	CSASFWTFENIQYF
NA	TRBV6-2/TRBV6-3	TRBJ2-7	many	TGTGCCAGCAGTTACTCCTCCTACGAGCAGTACTTC	CASSYSSYEQYF
TRBD2	TRBV19	TRBJ2-7	many	TGTGCCAGTAGTATAGTACTAGCGGGAGGGCCTTACGTGAGAAACGAGCAGTACTTC	CASSIVLAGGPYVRNEQYF
NA	TRBV7-2	TRBJ2-5	many	TGTGCCAGCAGCTTAGGGGGCGGGATGGGAGAGACCCAGTACTTC	CASSLGGGMGETQYF
TRBD2	TRBV12-5	TRBJ2-5	few	TGTGCTAGTGGTTTGGGGGGCAGCGCTAGCGGGTACCAAGAGACCCAGTACTTC	CASGLGGSASGYQETQYF
NA	TRBV19	TRBJ2-1	NA	TGTGCCAGTAGTAAGGGGGAGGGCCGATCCTACAATGAGCAGTTCTTC	CASSKGEGRSYNEQFF
NA	TRBV15	TRBJ2-7	few	TGTGCCACCAGCAGAAGGGGGGACGGCGAGCAGTACTTC	CATSRRGDGEQYF
TRBD1	TRBV12-3/TRBV12-4	TRBJ1-1	many	TGTGCCAGCAGTTTACGTGACAGGGGACTAGCTTTCTTT	CASSLRDRGLAFF
NA	TRBV7-9	TRBJ1-5	NA	TGTGCCAGCAGCTCCGGGACGCCGGGGCAGCCCCAGCATTTT	CASSSGTPGQPQHF
NA	TRBV27	TRBJ1-6	many	TGTGCCAGCAGTCCGGTGGGGCAACGCCTCCACTTT	CASSPVGQRLHF
TRBD2	TRBV5-1	TRBJ2-3	few	TGCGCCAGCAGCTCCGGGACTAGTAATAGACAGTATTTT	CASSSGTSNRQYF
TRBD2	TRBV27	TRBJ2-2	NA	TGTGCCAGCAGGCCATTAGCGGGAGAGAGAATCGGGGAGCTGTTTTTT	CASRPLAGERIGELFF
NA	TRBV27	TRBJ1-2	few	TGTGCCAGCAGTTCGGGAGTCGCGGGCTACACCTTC	CASSSGVAGYTF
NA	TRBV9	TRBJ1-2	many	TGTGCCAGCAGCGTTGGGACCAATGACTATGGCTACACCTTC	CASSVGTNDYGYTF
NA	TRBV11-2	TRBJ1-2	NA	TGTGCCAGCAGCTTAGACCCTCAGGGAGGTGGGGGCTACACCTTC	CASSLDPQGGGGYTF
TRBD1	TRBV20-1	TRBJ2-1	few	TGCAGTGCACACAGGACAGGGAATGACCGGGGGCAGTTCTTC	CSAHRTGNDRGQFF
NA	TRBV11-2	TRBJ2-3	NA	TGTGCCAGCAGCCCGCCCGAAGCGTTAGTCACAGATACGCAGTATTTT	CASSPPEALVTDTQYF
NA	TRBV28	TRBJ2-7	NA	TGTGCCAGCACCTCGGAGGGGTCCCCTCCCTACGAGCAGTACTTC	CASTSEGSPPYEQYF
NA	TRBV3-1	TRBJ2-7	many	TGTGCCAGCAGCCAAGTTTCAGGGGTGCAGTACTTC	CASSQVSGVQYF
NA	TRBV7-9	TRBJ2-1	NA	TGTGCCAGCAGCCCCGTTGGGATCAATGAGCAGTTCTTC	CASSPVGINEQFF
TRBD1	TRBV20-1	TRBJ2-3	many	TGCAGTGCTACAGGGGGAGATACGCAGTATTTT	CSATGGDTQYF
TRBD2	TRBV7-3	TRBJ2-3	many	TGTGCCAGCAGCGCACAGCGGGGGGAGACAGATACGCAGTATTTT	CASSAQRGETDTQYF
NA	TRBV30	TRBJ1-1	few	TGTGCCTGGAGTGTAGACCATCTGGGGACTGAAGCTTTCTTT	CAWSVDHLGTEAFF
NA	TRBV9	TRBJ1-6	NA	TGTGCCAGCAGCGTAGTGGGCCCCGGGGCACCCCTCCACTTT	CASSVVGPGAPLHF
NA	TRBV14	TRBJ2-3	few	TGTGCCAGCAGCCGCCTCTCAGATACGCAGTATTTT	CASSRLSDTQYF
NA	TRBV12-3/TRBV12-4	TRBJ2-1	many	TGTGCCAGCAGTATGGCAGGGCCTAGAGATGAGCAGTTCTTC	CASSMAGPRDEQFF
NA	TRBV7-9	TRBJ2-7	many	TGTGCCAGCAGCTTATTAGGCAGGGGGGTCTACGAGCAGTACTTC	CASSLLGRGVYEQYF
NA	TRBV7-9	TRBJ2-2	NA	TGTGCCAGCAGCTTAAGAGACCCGAACACCGGGGAGCTGTTTTTT	CASSLRDPNTGELFF
NA	TRBV29-1	TRBJ1-1	many	TGCAGCGCTTCAGCGAGACAGTCCATGAACACTGAAGCTTTCTTT	CSASARQSMNTEAFF
TRBD1	TRBV6-5	TRBJ1-4	many	TGTGCCAGCAGGGAAGACAGGGCATTTAATGAAAAACTGTTTTTT	CASREDRAFNEKLFF
NA	TRBV25-1	TRBJ2-7	many	TGTGCCAGCAGCCCGCCGGGCTCCTACGAGCAGTACTTC	CASSPPGSYEQYF
NA	TRBV11-1	TRBJ2-2	NA	TGTGCCAGCAGCTACTTGAGGGCCGGGGAGCTGTTTTTT	CASSYLRAGELFF
NA	TRBV9	TRBJ2-7	few	TGTGCCAGCAGCGTAGGCGGAACCGGGACGATTTACGAGCAGTACTTC	CASSVGGTGTIYEQYF
NA	TRBV6-5	TRBJ1-5	many	TGTGCCAGCAGCAGGGATGTCCGCAATCAGCCCCAGCATTTT	CASSRDVRNQPQHF
NA	TRBV12-3/TRBV12-4	TRBJ1-6	few	TGTGCCACCACGGGAGAAAATAATTCACCCCTCCACTTT	CATTGENNSPLHF
NA	TRBV28	TRBJ1-5	many	TGTGCCAGCAGTTATAAAGGGACGGGAAGCAATCAGCCCCAGCATTTT	CASSYKGTGSNQPQHF
TRBD2	TRBV27	TRBJ2-7	few	TGTGCCAGCACCGGGGGGTCGACCTACGAGCAGTACTTC	CASTGGSTYEQYF
NA	TRBV19	TRBJ1-1	many	TGTGCCAGTAGTATAGGCCTGGTCCAGGGCTTGAGGAACACTGAAGCTTTCTTT	CASSIGLVQGLRNTEAFF
TRBD2	TRBV9	TRBJ2-6	NA	TGTGCCAGCAGCCCCCTAGCGGGAGCCCCAACTGGGGCCAACGTCCTGACTTTC	CASSPLAGAPTGANVLTF
NA	TRBV9	TRBJ1-5	many	TGTGCCAGCAGACGGGGCCATAGCAATCAGCCCCAGCATTTT	CASRRGHSNQPQHF
TRBD2	TRBV5-1	TRBJ2-2	NA	TGCGCCAGCAGCTTACTAGCGGGAGTTCAGTCCGGGGAGCTGTTTTTT	CASSLLAGVQSGELFF
TRBD2	TRBV7-9	TRBJ2-1	few	TGTGCCAGCAGCCGAGGACTAGCGGGAGTAAAGAATGAGCAGTTCTTC	CASSRGLAGVKNEQFF
NA	TRBV12-5	TRBJ2-4	few	TGTGCTAGTGGGACTACAGTGGGTTTAGGAATTCAGTACTTC	CASGTTVGLGIQYF
NA	TRBV12-5	TRBJ2-1	few	TGTGCTAGTGGCCGTAGGGAGGAGGCCTACAATGAGCAGTTCTTC	CASGRREEAYNEQFF
NA	TRBV5-1	TRBJ2-5	few	TGCGCCAGCAGCTTGGAGCCTAAGACCCAGTACTTC	CASSLEPKTQYF
NA	TRBV5-6	TRBJ1-5	many	TGTGCCAGCAACTTGGGCACAGTCAATCAGCCCCAGCATTTT	CASNLGTVNQPQHF
TRBD1	TRBV20-1	TRBJ2-2	many	TGCAGTGCTAGCCTCGGGACAGGGACCCTTAACACCGGGGAGCTGTTTTTT	CSASLGTGTLNTGELFF